This T cell receptor (beta chain) was documented in a study of T cell repertoires in cytomegalovirus infection (dated by TCRdb to about 2019). Turning to the overall study: The peptide stimulations were aimed at well-studied HLA-B-restricted epitopes as well as recently identified HLA-C-restricted CMV epitopes, whose presentation resists viral immunomodulation. The HLA type of each donor mattered for the analysis, because public TCR beta signatures pointed to carriage of CMV infection along with the matching HLA type.

The germline V gene sets CDR1 to SGHRS and CDR2 to YFSETQ. From cysteine to phenylalanine, the CDR3 is 14 amino acids long. The entry retains the CDR3 DNA only, 42 bases that are in frame from base 1. The V end loses 5 bases and the J end loses 0 bases, and a stretch of 8 bases separates them. According to the study, the label for this sample's treatment or condition signals: in vitro stimulation with specific CMV peptide epitopes to enrich CMV-specific T cells. Sequencing instrument: Illumina HiSeq 1500. The raw public data were reprocessed by TCRdb itself: fastp quality trimming at Q25, MiXCR clonotype calling, in-frame beta chains only. Rows with one shared CDR3 protein collapse into an entry with the most common genes and DNA. Within this sample are tens of thousands of distinct CDR3 sequences, with around 40% of them counted one time only. In total, the top ten clones hold about 92% of the sample.

Remarks on this clonotype: The antigen it binds to is not known. Per-nucleotide qualities are absent, and no much larger clonotype sits a single base away.

The investigation overall reported the following: Carriers of CMV infection plus the relevant HLA type were discriminated by the cumulative frequency of public TCR beta family members in the study cohort and in an independent roughly 400-donor cohort. The ex vivo response was dominated by HLA-C-restricted CMV-specific TCR beta clonotypes, which also provided the single most frequent clonotype in two of eight donors.

This receptor was taken from a human donor in good health (CMV status not recorded). Some clones in this sample may be carry-over from other donors' samples. In this chain, TRBV5-1 is recombined with TRBJ2-2, with a tentative D gene TRBD1 over 6 matching bases. Specimen: CD8+ T cells from cultured PBMCs, collected from culture after CMV antigen stimulation. CDR3 reads: CASREGANTGELFF. The DNA sequence is TGCGCCAGCAGAGAGGGGGCGAACACCGGGGAGCTGTTTTTT.